Listed below are T cell receptor beta chains from one sample, sequenced in a study of cytomegalovirus exposure and HLA in healthy donors. Clones were read by immunoSEQ multiplex PCR, and TCRdb kept only the in-frame ones, dropping some. The table shows over 200,000 clones, with around 91% occurring only once. The specimen was PBMCs. The receptors here all came from a woman aged 25 to 39 in good health and CMV-seronegative. Both conserved end residues are part of each CDR3. Each record gives: J gene, V gene, clone size, D gene, CDR3 DNA, CDR3 protein. The D gene is left open where the match is weak. Not all rows give a size; the values are once, few, many and, for expanded clones, a class.

TRBJ2-7 | TRBV19 | - | TRBD2 | TGTGCCAGTAGTCCCTCCCGGACTAGCGGGAAGAACGAGCAGTACTTC | CASSPSRTSGKNEQYF
TRBJ2-5 | TRBV18 | - | - | TGTGCCAGCTCAGCAGTTGAGACCCAGTACTTC | CASSAVETQYF
TRBJ2-7 | TRBV27 | - | - | TGTGCCAGCAGTTTATTTGACAGCTCCTACGAGCAGTACTTC | CASSLFDSSYEQYF
TRBJ2-7 | TRBV23-1 | - | - | TGCGCCAGCAGTCAATCATCCGAGCAGTACTTC | CASSQSSEQYF
TRBJ2-7 | TRBV7-8 | - | - | TGTGCCAGCAGCTTGGCAGGGAGCGGCGAGCAGTACTTC | CASSLAGSGEQYF
TRBJ1-1 | TRBV5-1 | once | - | TGCGCCAGCAGCTTGATCTCCTACGGCGGGTCTGAAGCTTTCTTT | CASSLISYGGSEAFF
TRBJ2-5 | TRBV2 | once | - | TGTGCCAGCAGTGGTCCCGGGGGGCACGTCCAAGAGACCCAGTACTTC | CASSGPGGHVQETQYF
TRBJ2-1 | TRBV2 | few | TRBD2 | TGTGCCAGCAGTCAGTCAGCTAGCGGGAGGGCCTCTGAGCAGTTCTTC | CASSQSASGRASEQFF
TRBJ2-3 | TRBV6-5 | - | - | TGTGCCAGCAGTTACCAGACTGCTACAGATACGCAGTATTTT | CASSYQTATDTQYF
TRBJ1-1 | TRBV30 | - | - | TGTGCCTGGAACACCGGAAGGCGAGGGAACACTGAAGCTTTCTTT | CAWNTGRRGNTEAFF
TRBJ1-1 | TRBV6-5 | - | - | TGTGCCAGCAGTTACTCCCCGGACACTGAAGCTTTCTTT | CASSYSPDTEAFF
TRBJ2-7 | TRBV28 | - | - | TGTGCCAGCAGTTTTGCAGTCAACGAGCAGTACTTC | CASSFAVNEQYF
TRBJ2-3 | TRBV7-9 | - | - | TGTGCCAGCAGCGAGGGGCAGGGCCTTAGCACAGATACGCAGTATTTT | CASSEGQGLSTDTQYF
TRBJ1-1 | TRBV5-1 | - | TRBD1 | TGCGCCAGCAGCTTGAGTGGGACAGTGATCATAGAGAACACTGAAGCTTTCTTT | CASSLSGTVIIENTEAFF
TRBJ1-5 | TRBV27 | - | - | TGTGCCAGCAGTTTATTAGGTAGGCCGAACAATCAGCCCCAGCATTTT | CASSLLGRPNNQPQHF
TRBJ2-7 | TRBV11-2 | - | - | TGTGCCAGCAGCCCCGCTCGCCTGTCGATGGACGAGCAGTACTTC | CASSPARLSMDEQYF
TRBJ2-7 | TRBV10-3 | - | - | TGTGCCATCAGTGATAGCGGAGTGGCCTACGAGCAGTACTTC | CAISDSGVAYEQYF
TRBJ1-5 | TRBV30 | - | - | TGTGCCTGGAGTGTAGGTCAAAGGAACAATCAGCCCCAGCATTTT | CAWSVGQRNNQPQHF
TRBJ2-1 | TRBV27 | - | - | TGTGCCAGCAGTCCGTTAGGGAATGAGCAGTTCTTC | CASSPLGNEQFF
TRBJ2-7 | TRBV7-9 | - | - | TGTGCCAGCAGCTTAGTACGGCAGGTCAACGAGCAGTACTTC | CASSLVRQVNEQYF